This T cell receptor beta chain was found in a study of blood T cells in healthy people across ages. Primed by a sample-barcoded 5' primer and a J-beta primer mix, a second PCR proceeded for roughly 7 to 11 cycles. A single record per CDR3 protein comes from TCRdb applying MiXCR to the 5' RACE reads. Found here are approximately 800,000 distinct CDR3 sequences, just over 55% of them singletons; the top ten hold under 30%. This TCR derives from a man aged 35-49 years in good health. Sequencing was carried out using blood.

The CDR3 here is CASSQESGMTEKLFF. The CDR3 region has the DNA TGTGCCAGCAGCCAAGAGTCAGGGATGACTGAAAAACTGTTTTTT. The chain uses TRBV3-1 and TRBJ1-4, with a tentative D call TRBD1 (5 bases). This CDR3 region has 15 residues. The germline V and J ends were trimmed by 0 bases and 7 bases, with 12 bases remaining between them. CDR1 is LGHDT, CDR2 YNNKEL, per germline (reference sequence). Drawing the rest from reference TRBV3-1 and TRBJ1-4, the complete variable domain is DTAVSQTPKYLVTQMGNDKSIKCEQNLGHDTMYWYKQDSKKFLKIMFSYNNKELIINETVPNRFSPKSPDKAHLNLHINSLELGDSAVYFCASSQESGMTEKLFFGSGTQLSVL.